Below are 10 T cell receptor beta chains sequenced from a single sample in a study of T cells after yellow fever vaccination. Each CDR3 protein is one row after TCRdb ran MiXCR on the 5' RACE reads. The table records 250,000 to 350,000 distinct CDR3 sequences, roughly 7% of them present only once. The sequencing used PBMCs, collected around 45 days after the first yellow fever vaccination. These receptors all stem from a man aged 18 to 29 who received the YFV17D yellow fever vaccine.

This clonotype was observed many times. The V gene is TRBV27, the J gene TRBJ1-1, with D hard to call. V was trimmed by 7 bases and J by 1 base, leaving 13 bases between them. Germline-derived CDR1 and CDR2 are MNHEY and SMNVEV (reference sequence). CDR3 length: 14 amino acids. The CDR3 region is CASTLTSANTEAFF. CDR3 in DNA: TGTGCCAGCACCCTGACGAGTGCGAACACTGAAGCTTTCTTT.

This clonotype has a count of ten or more. The chain's CDR3 is CASSPRTSTDTQYF. In DNA, the CDR3 is TGTGCCAGCAGCCCCCGGACCAGCACAGATACGCAGTATTTT. The chain has TRBV5-5 and TRBJ2-3; D not resolved. The CDR3 sequence is 14 residues long. V was clipped by 4 bases and J by 0 bases, with 9 bases between them. Germline V gene data show CDR1 as SGHKS and CDR2 as YYEKEE (reference sequence).

This clonotype was counted ten times or more. The chain joins TRBV5-5 to TRBJ1-1; tentative D call: TRBD1 (6 bases). V gave up 0 bases and J gave up 11 bases, with 8 bases separating them. The CDR3 is 11 amino acids. From germline, CDR1 is SGHKS and CDR2 YYEKEE (reference sequence). The CDR3 nucleotides are TGTGCCAGCAGCTTGGATCAGGGGGCTTTCTTT. This sequence encodes CASSLDQGAFF.

This clonotype was observed at least ten times. J is TRBJ1-2 and V is TRBV29-1, with D perhaps TRBD1 (6 bases). This CDR3 has 12 residues. Germline V lookup: CDR1 SQVTM, CDR2 ANQGSEA. Trimming removed 6 bases at V and 3 bases at J, with 11 bases between. CDR3 amino acids: CSVRTAYYGYTF. The CDR3 DNA reads as TGCAGCGTCCGGACAGCCTACTATGGCTACACCTTC.

At least ten counts were recorded for this clonotype. V and J are TRBV4-2 and TRBJ2-3, with 9 bases matching TRBD1. The CDR3 contains 16 residues. Germline V gene sequence: CDR1 LGHNA, CDR2 YNFKEQ. The J segment lost 1 base and the V segment lost 0 bases, leaving 2 bases of the junction unmatched. DNA of the CDR3: TGTGCCAGCAGCCAAGACTGGACAGGGGGCACAGATACGCAGTATTTT. Amino acids: CASSQDWTGGTDTQYF.

This clonotype was seen more than once but under ten times. V and J are TRBV20-1 and TRBJ1-2, with D maybe TRBD1 (6 bases). Trimming cost V 8 bases and J 7 bases, with 14 bases left between them. CDR1 and CDR2 (germline): DFQATT, SNEGSKA (reference sequence). The CDR3 runs to 11 residues. The CDR3 here is CSTSTRGGYTF. CDR3 nucleotide sequence: TGCAGTACCTCAACCAGGGGTGGCTACACCTTC.

This clonotype was seen a handful of times. The chain employs TRBV12-3 or TRBV12-4 and TRBJ2-6; D possibly uses TRBD1 or TRBD2 (5 bases each). The CDR3 extends over 17 amino acids. V was cut by 1 base and J by 0 bases, with 10 bases left in between. The CDR3 sequence: CASSLGGAGSGANVLTF. Written as DNA, the CDR3 is TGTGCCAGCAGTTTAGGGGGCGCGGGCTCTGGGGCCAACGTCCTGACTTTC.

Concerning this clonotype: A junction boundary mismatches the germline segment, possibly from a read error. The chain carries TRBV12-3 or TRBV12-4 and TRBJ2-1; 11 bases match TRBD2. This CDR3 is built from 18 residues. The CDR3 loop reads CACSSDRSGLAAYNEQFF. CDR3 bases: TGTGCCTGCAGTTCGGACCGATCGGGACTAGCGGCCTACAATGAGCAGTTCTTC.

The chain carries TRBV6-1 and TRBJ1-5; TRBD1 aligns across 7 bases. CDR1 and CDR2 from the germline V gene are MNHNS and SASEGT. Germline trimming cut 5 bases from V and 0 bases from J; bases unmatched to any gene: 4. This CDR3 contains 15 residues. This chain's CDR3 is CASSPRGTSNQPQHF. The CDR3 DNA reads as TGTGCCAGCAGTCCCAGGGGGACTAGCAATCAGCCCCAGCATTTT.

This clonotype was seen a few times. V and J are TRBV6-1 and TRBJ2-7; 9 nucleotides match TRBD2. CDR3 size: 14 residues. J gave up 0 bases and V 8 bases, and 5 bases lay outside the gene matches. The germline CDR1 and CDR2 sequences are MNHNS and SASEGT. In DNA form, the CDR3 reads TGTGCCAGCCGCCAGACTAGCGGCTCCTACGAGCAGTACTTC. It is translated as CASRQTSGSYEQYF.